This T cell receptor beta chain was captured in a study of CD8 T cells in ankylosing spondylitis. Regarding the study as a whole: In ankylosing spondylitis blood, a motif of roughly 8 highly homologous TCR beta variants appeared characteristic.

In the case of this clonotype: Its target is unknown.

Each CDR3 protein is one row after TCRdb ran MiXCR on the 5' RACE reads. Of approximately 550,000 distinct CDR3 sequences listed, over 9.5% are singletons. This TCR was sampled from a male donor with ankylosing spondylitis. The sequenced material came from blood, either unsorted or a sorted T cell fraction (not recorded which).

As DNA, the CDR3 is TGTGCCATCACAACAGACACCTTAAATGAGCAGTTCTTC. Its protein is CAITTDTLNEQFF. V usage is TRBV10-3 and J usage is TRBJ2-1; D is ambiguous. Trimming took off 7 bases at V and 7 bases at J, with 14 bases between the two ends. The CDR3 sequence is 13 residues long. CDR1 is ENHRY, CDR2 SYGVKD, per germline.